A selection of T cell receptor beta chains follows, all from one sample in a study of blood T cell repertoires in COVID-19. Data came from immunoSEQ multiplex PCR; TCRdb stores just in-frame clones and leaves some out. The profile shows some 130,000 clones, 55% to 75% of them singletons. Sequenced material: peripheral blood. Every receptor here comes from a woman in her 70s with acute or convalescent COVID-19. Both conserved end residues are part of each CDR3. A D gene is named only where the DNA matches it firmly. Not all rows give a size; the values are once, few, many and, for expanded clones, a class.

-,TRBV2,-,TRBJ1-1,CASSGTYMNTEAFF,TGTGCCAGCAGTGGGACATACATGAACACTGAAGCTTTCTTT
TRBD2,TRBV6-5,-,TRBJ2-1,CASRTSGGAEEQFF,TGTGCCAGCAGAACTAGCGGGGGGGCCGAGGAGCAGTTCTTC
-,TRBV6-5,-,TRBJ1-1,CASSVGGARTEAFF,TGTGCCAGCAGCGTAGGGGGGGCGCGCACTGAAGCTTTCTTT
-,TRBV5-6,-,TRBJ1-6,CASSLTSLGDSPLHF,TGTGCCAGCAGCTTGACTAGTCTTGGGGATTCACCCCTCCACTTT
-,TRBV5-4,-,TRBJ1-6,CASSSRGNSPLHF,TGTGCCAGCAGCTCCCGGGGTAATTCACCCCTCCACTTT
-,TRBV6-5,-,TRBJ2-7,CASSYSTGQPYEQYF,TGTGCCAGCAGTTACTCGACTGGACAGCCCTACGAGCAGTACTTC
-,TRBV11-2,-,TRBJ1-2,CASSLVAGANEGYTF,TGTGCCAGCAGCTTAGTAGCAGGGGCCAACGAGGGCTACACCTTC
-,TRBV5-4,-,TRBJ2-6,CASSLRQRANVLTF,TGTGCCAGCAGCTTGAGACAGAGGGCCAACGTCCTGACTTTC
-,TRBV27,-,TRBJ1-5,CASSATWGRVRGQPQHF,TGTGCCAGCAGTGCCACGTGGGGGCGAGTTCGGGGTCAGCCCCAGCATTTT
TRBD1,TRBV7-9,-,TRBJ1-1,CASSSIGQGVFPNTEAFF,TGTGCCAGCAGCTCAATCGGACAGGGGGTCTTCCCGAACACTGAAGCTTTCTTT
TRBD1,TRBV5-1,-,TRBJ1-2,CASSLGGSGTGGAYGYTF,TGCGCCAGCAGCTTGGGAGGGTCCGGGACAGGGGGCGCCTATGGCTACACCTTC
-,TRBV28,-,TRBJ1-4,CASSLPTGSGEKLFF,TGTGCCAGCAGTTTACCCACAGGGTCGGGTGAAAAACTGTTTTTT
-,TRBV19,-,TRBJ2-5,CASSRRGRGGAETQYF,TGTGCCAGTAGTAGGAGGGGGCGCGGTGGTGCGGAGACCCAGTACTTC
-,TRBV5-4,-,TRBJ1-3,CASSSGPISGNTIYF,TGTGCCAGCAGCTCTGGCCCGATCTCTGGAAACACCATATATTTT
-,TRBV6-4,many,TRBJ1-6,CARSGFRGNNSPLHF,TGTGCCAGATCCGGTTTCAGGGGCAATAATTCACCCCTCCACTTT
TRBD2,TRBV28,-,TRBJ2-3,CASSPRTSGTDTQYF,TGTGCCAGCAGTCCCCGGACTAGCGGCACAGATACGCAGTATTTT
-,TRBV5-1,-,TRBJ1-2,CASGEQGLYGYTF,TGCGCCAGCGGGGAACAGGGCCTCTATGGCTACACCTTC
TRBD2,TRBV11-2,-,TRBJ2-5,CASSLGLAGGPKGTQYF,TGTGCCAGCAGCTTAGGGTTAGCGGGAGGGCCGAAGGGGACCCAGTACTTC
TRBD1,TRBV5-5,-,TRBJ2-7,CASSLPGQGGYEQYF,TGTGCCAGCAGCTTGCCGGGACAGGGCGGCTACGAGCAGTACTTC
-,TRBV7-9,-,TRBJ2-5,CASSVKETQYF,TGTGCCAGCAGCGTTAAAGAGACCCAGTACTTC
TRBD1,TRBV7-9,once,TRBJ1-4,CASTWTGIGEKLFF,TGTGCCAGCACGTGGACAGGGATAGGCGAAAAACTGTTTTTT
-,TRBV18,-,TRBJ2-7,CASSPKTDTYEQYF,TGTGCCAGCTCACCTAAAACAGATACCTACGAGCAGTACTTC
-,TRBV11-2,-,TRBJ2-1,CASSLGLTNEQFF,TGTGCCAGCAGCTTAGGATTGACAAATGAGCAGTTCTTC
-,TRBV24-1,-,TRBJ1-2,CATSDGGQPNYGYTF,TGTGCCACCAGTGATGGAGGACAGCCTAACTATGGCTACACCTTC
-,TRBV20-1,-,TRBJ1-2,CSASNQNYGYTF,TGCAGTGCTAGTAACCAGAACTATGGCTACACCTTC
-,TRBV10-2,few,TRBJ1-1,CASLTDLNTEAFF,TGCGCCAGCCTGACAGATTTGAACACTGAAGCTTTCTTT
TRBD1,TRBV5-5,-,TRBJ2-2,CASSFDRGSHTGELFF,TGTGCCAGCAGCTTCGACAGGGGAAGTCACACCGGGGAGCTGTTTTTT
-,TRBV9,-,TRBJ1-5,CASSVGDQPQHF,TGTGCCAGCAGCGTAGGCGATCAGCCCCAGCATTTT
-,TRBV5-1,-,TRBJ1-1,CASSSFGQMNTEAFF,TGCGCCAGCAGCTCATTCGGACAGATGAACACTGAAGCTTTCTTT
-,TRBV29-1,-,TRBJ1-3,CSVERTDSGNTIYF,TGCAGCGTTGAACGGACAGATTCTGGAAACACCATATATTTT
TRBD1,TRBV5-1,-,TRBJ1-3,CASSEGQGTGNTIYF,TGCGCCAGCAGCGAGGGACAGGGCACTGGAAACACCATATATTTT
TRBD2,TRBV27,-,TRBJ2-1,CASSYGTSGTNEQFF,TGTGCCAGCAGTTACGGGACTAGCGGGACCAATGAGCAGTTCTTC
-,TRBV10-2,few,TRBJ2-1,CASSGSSYNEQFF,TGCGCCAGCAGCGGGAGCTCCTACAATGAGCAGTTCTTC
-,TRBV5-4,few,TRBJ2-2,CASSLEQITGELFF,TGTGCCAGCAGCTTGGAACAGATCACCGGGGAGCTGTTTTTT
-,TRBV3-1/TRBV3-2,-,TRBJ2-7,CASSQQGYEQYF,TGTGCCAGCAGCCAACAGGGTTACGAGCAGTACTTC
TRBD1,TRBV6-5,-,TRBJ2-7,CASSYGQGPYEQYF,TGTGCCAGCAGTTACGGACAGGGGCCCTACGAGCAGTACTTC
-,TRBV29-1,once,TRBJ1-1,CSVGLPNTEAFF,TGCAGCGTTGGGCTCCCGAACACTGAAGCTTTCTTT
-,TRBV4-1,-,TRBJ1-1,CASSQKLTRDTEAFF,TGCGCCAGCAGCCAAAAGTTGACGAGGGACACTGAAGCTTTCTTT
-,TRBV10-2,few,TRBJ2-3,CASSESGSRLGTQYF,TGCGCCAGCAGTGAGTCTGGCTCGAGGCTAGGTACGCAGTATTTT
TRBD1,TRBV6-5,-,TRBJ1-2,CASSYSTGDGGYTF,TGTGCCAGCAGTTACTCGACAGGGGATGGAGGCTACACCTTC
TRBD1,TRBV4-3,few,TRBJ1-6,CASSQWTGNSPLHF,TGCGCCAGCAGCCAATGGACAGGGAATTCACCCCTCCACTTT
TRBD1,TRBV11-3,-,TRBJ2-7,CASSSGTGDDEQYF,TGTGCCAGCAGCTCCGGGACAGGGGACGACGAGCAGTACTTC
TRBD2,TRBV10-3,-,TRBJ2-1,CAISVSSGRASEQFF,TGTGCCATCAGTGTTTCGAGCGGGAGGGCCAGTGAGCAGTTCTTC
-,TRBV29-1,-,TRBJ2-7,CSVEGRGSRGEVPYEQYF,TGCAGCGTTGAAGGGAGAGGGTCTCGTGGAGAGGTTCCATACGAGCAGTACTTC
-,TRBV25-1,-,TRBJ2-7,CASSGRGFNYEQYF,TGTGCCAGCTCGGGCAGGGGATTTAACTACGAGCAGTACTTC
-,TRBV12-3/TRBV12-4,-,TRBJ1-1,CASSYRGGTEAFF,TGTGCCAGCAGTTACCGGGGGGGCACTGAAGCTTTCTTT
-,TRBV2,-,TRBJ2-5,CASRSGIQETQYF,TGTGCCAGCAGATCCGGGATTCAAGAGACCCAGTACTTC
-,TRBV28,-,TRBJ2-2,CASSRTGELFF,TGTGCCAGCAGCCGCACCGGGGAGCTGTTTTTT